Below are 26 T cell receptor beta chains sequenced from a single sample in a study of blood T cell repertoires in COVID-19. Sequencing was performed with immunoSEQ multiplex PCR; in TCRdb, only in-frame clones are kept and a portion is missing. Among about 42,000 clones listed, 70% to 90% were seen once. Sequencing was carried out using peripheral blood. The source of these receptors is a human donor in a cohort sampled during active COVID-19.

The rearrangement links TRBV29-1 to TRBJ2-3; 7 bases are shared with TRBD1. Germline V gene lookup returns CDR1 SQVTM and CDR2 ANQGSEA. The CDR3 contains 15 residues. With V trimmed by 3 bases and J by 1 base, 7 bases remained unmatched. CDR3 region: CSVDRQGSGTDTQYF. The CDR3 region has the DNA TGCAGCGTTGACAGACAGGGTAGCGGCACAGATACGCAGTATTTT.

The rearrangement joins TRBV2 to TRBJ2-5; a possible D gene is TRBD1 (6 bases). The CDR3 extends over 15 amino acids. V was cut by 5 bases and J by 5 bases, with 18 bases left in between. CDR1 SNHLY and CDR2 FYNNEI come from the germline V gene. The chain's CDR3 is CASSSAAGVRETQYF. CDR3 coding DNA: TGTGCCAGCAGTTCCGCGGCAGGGGTACGGGAGACCCAGTACTTC.

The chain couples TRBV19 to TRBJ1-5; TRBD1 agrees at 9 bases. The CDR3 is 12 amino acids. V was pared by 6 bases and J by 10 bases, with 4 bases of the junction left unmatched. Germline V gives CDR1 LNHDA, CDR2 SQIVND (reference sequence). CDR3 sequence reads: CASRDRGRPQHF. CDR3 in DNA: TGTGCCAGTAGGGACAGGGGTCGACCCCAGCATTTT.

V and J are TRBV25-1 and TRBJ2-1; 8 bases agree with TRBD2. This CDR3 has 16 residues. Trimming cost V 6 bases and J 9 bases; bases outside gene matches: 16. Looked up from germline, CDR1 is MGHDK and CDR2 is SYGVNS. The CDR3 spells CASSDRGELAVREQFF. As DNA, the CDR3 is TGTGCCAGCAGCGACCGTGGGGAACTAGCGGTTCGTGAGCAGTTCTTC.

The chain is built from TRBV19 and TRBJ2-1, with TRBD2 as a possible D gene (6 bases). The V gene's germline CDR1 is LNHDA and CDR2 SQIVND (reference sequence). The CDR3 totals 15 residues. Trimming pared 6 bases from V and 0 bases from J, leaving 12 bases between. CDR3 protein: CASSLSGSSYNEQFF. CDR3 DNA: TGTGCCAGTAGCCTTAGCGGCAGCTCCTACAATGAGCAGTTCTTC.

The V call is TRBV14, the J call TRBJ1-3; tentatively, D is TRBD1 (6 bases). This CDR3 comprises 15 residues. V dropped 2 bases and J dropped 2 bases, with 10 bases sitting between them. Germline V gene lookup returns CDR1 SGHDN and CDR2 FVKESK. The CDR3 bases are TGTGCCAGCAGCCAACGGGACACGACTGGAAACACCATATATTTT. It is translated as CASSQRDTTGNTIYF.

The CDR3 region is CASSSGLEQFF. The CDR3 nucleotides are TGTGCCAGCAGCTCGGGACTAGAGCAGTTCTTC. The rearrangement links TRBV11-2 to TRBJ2-1; TRBD2 agrees at 7 bases. CDR3 size: 11 residues. V gave up 4 bases and J gave up 10 bases; unmatched junction bases: 1. CDR1 SGHAT and CDR2 FQNNGV come from the germline V gene.

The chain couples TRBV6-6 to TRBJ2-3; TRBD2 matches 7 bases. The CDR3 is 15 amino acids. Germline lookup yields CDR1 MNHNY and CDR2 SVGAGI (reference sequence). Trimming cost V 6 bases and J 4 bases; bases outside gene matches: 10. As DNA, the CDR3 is TGTGCCAGCAGCCCTAGCGGCGGGTTTGCAGATACGCAGTATTTT. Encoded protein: CASSPSGGFADTQYF.

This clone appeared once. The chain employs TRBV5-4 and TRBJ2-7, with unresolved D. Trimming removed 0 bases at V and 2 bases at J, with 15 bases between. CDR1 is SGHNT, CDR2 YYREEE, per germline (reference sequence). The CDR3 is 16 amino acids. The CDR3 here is CASSLGALHLPYEQYF. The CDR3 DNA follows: TGTGCCAGCAGCTTGGGAGCACTGCACCTTCCCTACGAGCAGTACTTC.

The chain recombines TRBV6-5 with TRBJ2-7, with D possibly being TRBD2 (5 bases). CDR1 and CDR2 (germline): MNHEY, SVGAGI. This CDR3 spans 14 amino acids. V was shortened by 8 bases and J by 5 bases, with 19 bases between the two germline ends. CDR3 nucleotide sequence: TGTGCCAGCGAAAAGTACGGGGTCACGAACGAGCAGTACTTC. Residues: CASEKYGVTNEQYF.

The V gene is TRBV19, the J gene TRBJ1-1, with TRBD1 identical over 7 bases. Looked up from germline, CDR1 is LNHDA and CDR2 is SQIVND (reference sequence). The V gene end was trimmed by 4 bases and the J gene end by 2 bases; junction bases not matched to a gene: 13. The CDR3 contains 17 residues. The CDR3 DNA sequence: TGTGCCAGTAGTACGTTCATCTTCGGGACAGTCAACACTGAAGCTTTCTTT. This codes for CASSTFIFGTVNTEAFF.

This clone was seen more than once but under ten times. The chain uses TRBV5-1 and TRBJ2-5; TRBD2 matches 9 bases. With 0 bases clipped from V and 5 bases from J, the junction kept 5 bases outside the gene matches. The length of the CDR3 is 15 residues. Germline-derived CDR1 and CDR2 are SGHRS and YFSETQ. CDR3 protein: CASSLVAGVLETQYF. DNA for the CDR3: TGCGCCAGCAGCTTGGTAGCGGGAGTTTTGGAGACCCAGTACTTC. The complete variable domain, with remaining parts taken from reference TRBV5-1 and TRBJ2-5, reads KAGVTQTPRYLIKTRGQQVTLSCSPISGHRSVSWYQQTPGQGLQFLFEYFSETQRNKGNFPGRFSGRQFSNSRSEMNVSTLELGDSALYLCASSLVAGVLETQYFGPGTRLLVL.

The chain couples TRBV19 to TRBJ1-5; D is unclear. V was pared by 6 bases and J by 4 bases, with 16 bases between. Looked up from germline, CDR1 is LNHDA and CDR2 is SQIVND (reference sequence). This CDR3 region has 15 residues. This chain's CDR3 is CASRHHEGGNQPQHF. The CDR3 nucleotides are TGTGCCAGTAGACATCATGAGGGCGGGAATCAGCCCCAGCATTTT.

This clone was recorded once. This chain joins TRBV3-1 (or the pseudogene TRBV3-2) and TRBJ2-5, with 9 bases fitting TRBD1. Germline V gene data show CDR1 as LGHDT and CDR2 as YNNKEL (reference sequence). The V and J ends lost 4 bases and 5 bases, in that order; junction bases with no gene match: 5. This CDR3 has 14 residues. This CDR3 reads CASSLRDREETQYF. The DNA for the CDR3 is TGTGCCAGCAGCCTCCGGGACAGGGAGGAGACCCAGTACTTC.

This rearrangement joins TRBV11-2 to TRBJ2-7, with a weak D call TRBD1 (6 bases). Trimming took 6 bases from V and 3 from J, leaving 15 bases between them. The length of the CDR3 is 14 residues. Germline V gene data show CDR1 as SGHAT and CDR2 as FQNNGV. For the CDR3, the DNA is TGTGCCAGCAGGGGGTGGCAGGGGCGCTACGAGCAGTACTTC. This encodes CASRGWQGRYEQYF.

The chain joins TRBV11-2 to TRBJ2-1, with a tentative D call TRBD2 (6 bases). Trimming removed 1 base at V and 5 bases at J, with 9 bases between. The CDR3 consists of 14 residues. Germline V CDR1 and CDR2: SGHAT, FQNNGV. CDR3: CASSLGQRDNEQFF. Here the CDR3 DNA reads TGTGCCAGCAGCTTAGGCCAGCGGGACAATGAGCAGTTCTTC.

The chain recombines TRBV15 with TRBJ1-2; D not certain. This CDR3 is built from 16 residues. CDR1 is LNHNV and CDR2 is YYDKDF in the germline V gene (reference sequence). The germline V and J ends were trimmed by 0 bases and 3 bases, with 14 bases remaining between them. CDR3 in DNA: TGTGCCACCAGCAGAGATCGAGGCTCGGGAGACTATGGCTACACCTTC. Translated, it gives CATSRDRGSGDYGYTF.

The CDR3 DNA is TGTGCCAGCAGTTACTCACAGGGTCCCTACGAGCAGTACTTC. Its translation is CASSYSQGPYEQYF. The chain has TRBV6-6 and TRBJ2-7; D may be TRBD1 (6 bases). Germline V gene sequence: CDR1 MNHNY, CDR2 SVGAGI (reference sequence). The CDR3 sequence is 14 residues long. Trimming pared 0 bases from V and 2 bases from J, leaving 8 bases between.

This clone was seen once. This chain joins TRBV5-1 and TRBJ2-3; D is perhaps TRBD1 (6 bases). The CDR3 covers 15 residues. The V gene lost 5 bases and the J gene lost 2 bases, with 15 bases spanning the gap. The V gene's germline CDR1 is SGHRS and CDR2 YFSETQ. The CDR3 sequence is CASRGTGLPTDTQYF. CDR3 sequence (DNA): TGCGCCAGCAGGGGTACAGGGTTACCCACAGATACGCAGTATTTT.

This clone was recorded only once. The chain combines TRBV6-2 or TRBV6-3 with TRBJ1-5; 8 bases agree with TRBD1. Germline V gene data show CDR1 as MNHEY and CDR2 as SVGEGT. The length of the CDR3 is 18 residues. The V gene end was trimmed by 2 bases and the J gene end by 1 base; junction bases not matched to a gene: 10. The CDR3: CASSYRLTGDRSNQPQHF. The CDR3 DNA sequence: TGTGCCAGCAGTTACCGTTTGACAGGGGATAGGAGCAATCAGCCCCAGCATTTT.

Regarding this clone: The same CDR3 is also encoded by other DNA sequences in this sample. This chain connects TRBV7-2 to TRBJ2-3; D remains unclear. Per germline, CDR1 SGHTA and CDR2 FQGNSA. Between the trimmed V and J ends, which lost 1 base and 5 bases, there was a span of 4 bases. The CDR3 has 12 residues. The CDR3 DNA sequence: TGTGCCAGCAGCTTAGTCAGAGATACGCAGTATTTT. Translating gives CASSLVRDTQYF.

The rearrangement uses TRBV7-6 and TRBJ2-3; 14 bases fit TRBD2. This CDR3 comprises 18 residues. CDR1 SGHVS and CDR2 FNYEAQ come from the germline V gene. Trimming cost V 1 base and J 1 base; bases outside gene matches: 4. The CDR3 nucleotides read TGTGCCAGCAGCTTAGACGGACTAGCGGGAGGAGGCACAGATACGCAGTATTTT. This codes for CASSLDGLAGGGTDTQYF.

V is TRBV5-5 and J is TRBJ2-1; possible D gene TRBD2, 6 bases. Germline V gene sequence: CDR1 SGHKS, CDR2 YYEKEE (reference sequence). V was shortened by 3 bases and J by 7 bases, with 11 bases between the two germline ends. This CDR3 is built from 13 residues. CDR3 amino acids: CASSWGGANEQFF. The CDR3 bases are TGTGCCAGCAGCTGGGGCGGGGCGAATGAGCAGTTCTTC.

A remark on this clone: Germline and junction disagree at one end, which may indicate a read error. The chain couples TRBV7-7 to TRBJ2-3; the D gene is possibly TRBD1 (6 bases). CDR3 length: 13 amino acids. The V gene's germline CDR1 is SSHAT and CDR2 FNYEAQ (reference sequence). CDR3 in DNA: TGTGCTAGCAGCGACGGGACAACCGATACGCAGTATTTT. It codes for CASSDGTTDTQYF.

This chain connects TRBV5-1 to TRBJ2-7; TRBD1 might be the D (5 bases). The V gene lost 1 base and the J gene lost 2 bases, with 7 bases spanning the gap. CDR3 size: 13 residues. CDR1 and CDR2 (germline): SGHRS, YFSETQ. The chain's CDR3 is CASSLQGTYEQYF. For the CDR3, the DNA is TGCGCCAGCAGCTTGCAGGGCACCTACGAGCAGTACTTC.

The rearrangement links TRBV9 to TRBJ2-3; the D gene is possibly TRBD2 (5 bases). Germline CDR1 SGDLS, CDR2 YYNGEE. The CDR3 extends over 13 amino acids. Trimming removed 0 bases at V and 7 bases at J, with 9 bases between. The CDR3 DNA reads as TGTGCCAGCAGCGTAGACAGAGGGTATACGCAGTATTTT. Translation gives CASSVDRGYTQYF. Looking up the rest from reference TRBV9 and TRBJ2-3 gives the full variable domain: DSGVTQTPKHLITATGQRVTLRCSPRSGDLSVYWYQQSLDQGLQFLIQYYNGEERAKGNILERFSAQQFPDLHSELNLSSLELGDSALYFCASSVDRGYTQYFGPGTRLTVL.